This T cell receptor (beta chain) was sequenced during a study of T cells after yellow fever vaccination. The overall study: Libraries from low-cell-number fractions were prepared with the SMART-Seq v4 Ultra Low Input RNA kit. Broader study findings: A small share of clonotypes appeared in both CD4 and CD8 compartments. Peaking on day 5 versus 15, the secondary response was faster but weaker. A large majority of primary-vaccination clones showed up again after the booster (approximately 96% CD4, 75% to 90% CD8).

From the 5' RACE reads, TCRdb called clonotypes with MiXCR, one entry per CDR3 protein. The top ten clones hold roughly 18% of a sample with under 400,000 distinct CDR3 sequences, around a tenth of them seen once. The CDR3 is 14 amino acids. V shed 8 bases and J shed 4 bases, with 16 bases lying between them. In this sample, this clonotype is medium-sized (0.01 to 0.1%). The antigen remains unidentified. This TCR was sampled from a man aged 18 to 35 who received the YFV17D yellow fever vaccine. The specimen comprised PBMCs, sampled on the day of the first yellow fever vaccination. The V and J genes are TRBV12-3 or TRBV12-4 and TRBJ2-3; D perhaps matches TRBD2 (6 bases). CDR3 protein: CASELYAGSDTQYF. DNA of the CDR3: TGTGCCAGCGAGTTATACGCGGGGTCAGATACGCAGTATTTT.